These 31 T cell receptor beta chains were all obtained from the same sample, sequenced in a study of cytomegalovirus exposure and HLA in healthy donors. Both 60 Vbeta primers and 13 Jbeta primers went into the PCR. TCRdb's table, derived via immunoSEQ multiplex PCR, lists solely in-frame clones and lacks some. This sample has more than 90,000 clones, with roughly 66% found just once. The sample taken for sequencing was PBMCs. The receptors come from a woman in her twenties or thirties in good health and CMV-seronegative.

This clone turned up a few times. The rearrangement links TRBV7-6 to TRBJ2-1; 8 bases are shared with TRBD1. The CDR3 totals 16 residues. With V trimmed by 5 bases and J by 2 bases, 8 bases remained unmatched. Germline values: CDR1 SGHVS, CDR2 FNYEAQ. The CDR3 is CASSVRSQGAYNEQFF. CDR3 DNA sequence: TGTGCCAGCAGCGTTAGGTCACAGGGGGCCTACAATGAGCAGTTCTTC.

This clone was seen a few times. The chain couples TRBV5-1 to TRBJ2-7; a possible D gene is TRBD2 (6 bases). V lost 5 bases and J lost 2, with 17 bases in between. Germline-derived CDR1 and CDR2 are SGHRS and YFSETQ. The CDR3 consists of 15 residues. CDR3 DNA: TGCGCCAGCAGGGTGACTAGTCTCCCCACCTACGAGCAGTACTTC. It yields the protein CASRVTSLPTYEQYF. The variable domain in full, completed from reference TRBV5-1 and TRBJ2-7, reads KAGVTQTPRYLIKTRGQQVTLSCSPISGHRSVSWYQQTPGQGLQFLFEYFSETQRNKGNFPGRFSGRQFSNSRSEMNVSTLELGDSALYLCASRVTSLPTYEQYFGPGTRLTVT.

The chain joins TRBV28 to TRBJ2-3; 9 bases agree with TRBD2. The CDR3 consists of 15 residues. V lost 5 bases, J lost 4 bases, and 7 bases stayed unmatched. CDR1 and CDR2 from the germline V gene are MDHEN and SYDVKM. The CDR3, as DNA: TGTGCCAGCAGTCCTTTAGCGGGAGCGCCAGATACGCAGTATTTT. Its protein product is CASSPLAGAPDTQYF.

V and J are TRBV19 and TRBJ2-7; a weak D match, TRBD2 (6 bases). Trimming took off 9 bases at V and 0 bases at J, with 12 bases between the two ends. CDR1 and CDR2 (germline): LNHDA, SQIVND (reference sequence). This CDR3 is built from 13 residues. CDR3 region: CASMPDYSYEQYF. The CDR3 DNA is TGTGCCAGCATGCCGGACTACTCCTACGAGCAGTACTTC.

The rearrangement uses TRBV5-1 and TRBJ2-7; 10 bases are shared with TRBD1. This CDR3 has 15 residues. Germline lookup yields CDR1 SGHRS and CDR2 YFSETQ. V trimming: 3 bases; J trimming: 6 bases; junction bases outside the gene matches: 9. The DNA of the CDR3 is TGCGCCAGCAGCTATGGGCTGGGACAGGGGTTCGAGCAGTACTTC. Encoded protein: CASSYGLGQGFEQYF.

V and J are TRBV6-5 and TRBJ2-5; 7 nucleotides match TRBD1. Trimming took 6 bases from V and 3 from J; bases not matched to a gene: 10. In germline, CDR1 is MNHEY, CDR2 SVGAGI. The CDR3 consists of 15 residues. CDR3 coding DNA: TGTGCCAGCAGGAGGGGGCCCGGGGCCGAAGAGACCCAGTACTTC. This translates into CASRRGPGAEETQYF.

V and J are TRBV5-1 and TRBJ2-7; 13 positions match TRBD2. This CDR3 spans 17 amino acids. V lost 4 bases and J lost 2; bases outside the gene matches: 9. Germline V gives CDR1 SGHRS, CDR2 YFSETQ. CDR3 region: CASSKAGLAGSTYEQYF. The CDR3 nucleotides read TGCGCCAGCAGCAAAGCGGGACTAGCGGGAAGTACCTACGAGCAGTACTTC.

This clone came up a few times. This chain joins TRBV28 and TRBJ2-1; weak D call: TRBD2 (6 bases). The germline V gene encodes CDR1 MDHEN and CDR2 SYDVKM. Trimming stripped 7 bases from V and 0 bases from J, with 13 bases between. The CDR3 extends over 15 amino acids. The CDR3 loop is CASKGVAASYNEQFF. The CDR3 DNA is TGTGCCAGCAAAGGAGTAGCGGCCTCCTACAATGAGCAGTTCTTC.

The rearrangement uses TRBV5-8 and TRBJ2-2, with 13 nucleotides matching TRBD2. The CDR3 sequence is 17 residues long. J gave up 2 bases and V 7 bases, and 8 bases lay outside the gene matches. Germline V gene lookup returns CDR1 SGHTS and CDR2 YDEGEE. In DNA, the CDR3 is TGTGCCAGCCCCGACGGGACTAGCGGGGATAACACCGGGGAGCTGTTTTTT. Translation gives CASPDGTSGDNTGELFF. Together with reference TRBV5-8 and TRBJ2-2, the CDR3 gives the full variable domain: EAGVTQSPTHLIKTRGQQATLRCSPISGHTSVYWYQQALGLGLQFLLWYDEGEERNRGNFPPRFSGRQFPNYSSELNVNALELEDSALYLCASPDGTSGDNTGELFFGEGSRLTVL.

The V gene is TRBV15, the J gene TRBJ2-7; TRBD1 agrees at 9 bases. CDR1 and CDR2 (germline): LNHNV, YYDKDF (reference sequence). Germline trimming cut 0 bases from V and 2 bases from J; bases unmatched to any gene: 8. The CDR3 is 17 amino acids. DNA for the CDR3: TGTGCCACCAGCAGAGATCTTCACAGGGGGCTCCCCTACGAGCAGTACTTC. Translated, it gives CATSRDLHRGLPYEQYF. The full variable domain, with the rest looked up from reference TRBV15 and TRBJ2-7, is DAMVIQNPRYQVTQFGKPVTLSCSQTLNHNVMYWYQQKSSQAPKLLFHYYDKDFNNEADTPDNFQSRRPNTSFCFLDIRSPGLGDTAMYLCATSRDLHRGLPYEQYFGPGTRLTVT.

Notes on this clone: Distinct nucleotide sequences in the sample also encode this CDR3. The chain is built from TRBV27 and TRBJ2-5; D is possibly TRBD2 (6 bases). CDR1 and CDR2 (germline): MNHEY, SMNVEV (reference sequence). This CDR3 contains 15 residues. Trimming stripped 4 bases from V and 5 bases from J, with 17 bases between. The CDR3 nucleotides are TGTGCCAGCAGTTCCCCGCAGGGAGGTGGGGAGACCCAGTACTTC. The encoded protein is CASSSPQGGGETQYF.

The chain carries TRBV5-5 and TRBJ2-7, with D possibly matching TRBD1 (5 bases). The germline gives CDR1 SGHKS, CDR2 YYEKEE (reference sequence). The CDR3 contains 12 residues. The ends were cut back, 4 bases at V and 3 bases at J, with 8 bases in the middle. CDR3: CASSADSYEQYF. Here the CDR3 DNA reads TGTGCCAGCAGCGCCGACAGCTACGAGCAGTACTTC.

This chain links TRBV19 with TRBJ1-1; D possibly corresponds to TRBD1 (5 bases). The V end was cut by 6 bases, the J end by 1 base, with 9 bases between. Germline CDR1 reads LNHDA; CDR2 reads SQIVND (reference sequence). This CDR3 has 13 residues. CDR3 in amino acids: CASSPRANTEAFF. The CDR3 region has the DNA TGTGCCAGTAGCCCCAGGGCGAACACTGAAGCTTTCTTT.

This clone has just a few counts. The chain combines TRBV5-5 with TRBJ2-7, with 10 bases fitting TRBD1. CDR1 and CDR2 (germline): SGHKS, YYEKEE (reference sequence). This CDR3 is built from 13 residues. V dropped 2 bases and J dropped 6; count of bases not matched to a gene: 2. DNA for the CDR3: TGTGCCAGCAGCTTAGGGACAGGGGCCGAGCAGTACTTC. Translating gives CASSLGTGAEQYF.

The CDR3 DNA reads as TGTGCCAGCAGCTCAGGACTAGCGGGGAGCACAGATACGCAGTATTTT. It yields the protein CASSSGLAGSTDTQYF. The rearrangement joins TRBV5-4 to TRBJ2-3; 12 nucleotides match TRBD2. The CDR3 contains 16 residues. J gave up 0 bases and V 3 bases, and 2 bases lay outside the gene matches. Germline V lookup: CDR1 SGHNT, CDR2 YYREEE (reference sequence).

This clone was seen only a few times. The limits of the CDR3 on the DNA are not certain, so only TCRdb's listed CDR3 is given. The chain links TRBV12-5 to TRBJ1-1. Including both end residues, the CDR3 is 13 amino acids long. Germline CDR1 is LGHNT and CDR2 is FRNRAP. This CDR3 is CASGLVMGGNAFF.

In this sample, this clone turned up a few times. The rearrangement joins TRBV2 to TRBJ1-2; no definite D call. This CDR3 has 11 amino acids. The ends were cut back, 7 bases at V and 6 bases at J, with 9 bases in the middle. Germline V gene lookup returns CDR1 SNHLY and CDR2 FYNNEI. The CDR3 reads CASKREDGYTF. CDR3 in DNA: TGTGCCAGCAAACGAGAGGATGGCTACACCTTC.

CDR3 DNA sequence: TGCAGCGTTTCCGGACAGGGAAGCCAAGAGACCCAGTACTTC. Encoded protein: CSVSGQGSQETQYF. J is TRBJ2-5 and V is TRBV29-1; 8 nucleotides agree with TRBD1. Germline trimming cut 5 bases from V and 1 base from J; bases unmatched to any gene: 6. Per germline, CDR1 SQVTM and CDR2 ANQGSEA. The CDR3 is made up of 14 amino acids.

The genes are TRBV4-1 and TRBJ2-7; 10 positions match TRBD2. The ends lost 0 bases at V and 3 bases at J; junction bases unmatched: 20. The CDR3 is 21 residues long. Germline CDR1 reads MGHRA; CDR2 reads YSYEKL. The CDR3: CASSQELLGGLAALKNYEQYF. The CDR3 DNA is TGCGCCAGCAGCCAAGAGTTGTTAGGTGGACTAGCGGCTCTTAAAAACTACGAGCAGTACTTC.

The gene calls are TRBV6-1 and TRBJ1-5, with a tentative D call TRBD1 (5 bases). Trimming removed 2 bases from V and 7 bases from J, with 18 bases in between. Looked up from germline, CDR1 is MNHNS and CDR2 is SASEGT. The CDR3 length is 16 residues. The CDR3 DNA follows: TGTGCCAGCAGTGAATTACGAGGAGGGGCGAGCCAGCCCCAGCATTTT. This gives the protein CASSELRGGASQPQHF.

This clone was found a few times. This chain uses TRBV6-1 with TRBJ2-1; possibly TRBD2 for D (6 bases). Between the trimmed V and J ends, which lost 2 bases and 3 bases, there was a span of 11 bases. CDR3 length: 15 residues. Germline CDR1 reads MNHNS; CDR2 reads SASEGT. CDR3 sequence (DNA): TGTGCCAGCAGTGAACAGCTGGGGGGCTACAATGAGCAGTTCTTC. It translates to CASSEQLGGYNEQFF.

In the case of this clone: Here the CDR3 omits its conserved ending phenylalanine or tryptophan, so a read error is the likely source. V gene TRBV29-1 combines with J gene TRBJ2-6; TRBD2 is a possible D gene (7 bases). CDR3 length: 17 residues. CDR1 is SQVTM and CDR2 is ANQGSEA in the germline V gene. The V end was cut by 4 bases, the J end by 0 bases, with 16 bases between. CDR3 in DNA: TGCAGCGTTGGAGGGGGGAGGGGTGGCTCTGGGGCCAACGTCCTGACTCTC. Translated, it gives CSVGGGRGGSGANVLTL.

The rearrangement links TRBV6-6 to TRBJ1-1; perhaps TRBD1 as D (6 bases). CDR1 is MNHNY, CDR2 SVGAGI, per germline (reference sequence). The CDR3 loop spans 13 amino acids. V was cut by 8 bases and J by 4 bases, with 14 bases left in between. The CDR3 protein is CASEGEGATEAFF. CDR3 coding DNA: TGTGCCAGCGAGGGGGAAGGCGCCACTGAAGCTTTCTTT.

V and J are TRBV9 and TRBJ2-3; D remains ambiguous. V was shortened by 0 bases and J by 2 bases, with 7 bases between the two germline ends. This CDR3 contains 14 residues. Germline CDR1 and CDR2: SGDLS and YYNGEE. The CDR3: CASSVELVTDTQYF. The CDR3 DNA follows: TGTGCCAGCAGCGTAGAGCTCGTCACAGATACGCAGTATTTT.

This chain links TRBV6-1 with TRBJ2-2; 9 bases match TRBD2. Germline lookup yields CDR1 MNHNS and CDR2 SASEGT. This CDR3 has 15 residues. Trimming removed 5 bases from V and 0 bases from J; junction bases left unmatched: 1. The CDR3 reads CASSWTSANTGELFF. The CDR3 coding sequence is TGTGCCAGCAGTTGGACTAGCGCGAACACCGGGGAGCTGTTTTTT.

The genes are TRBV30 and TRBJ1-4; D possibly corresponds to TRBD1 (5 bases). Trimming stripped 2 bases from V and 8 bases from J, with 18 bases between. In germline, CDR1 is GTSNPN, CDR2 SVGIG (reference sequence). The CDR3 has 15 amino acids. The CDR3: CAWSPLRGGGEKLFF. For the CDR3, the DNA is TGTGCCTGGAGTCCCCTCCGGGGGGGAGGAGAAAAACTGTTTTTT.

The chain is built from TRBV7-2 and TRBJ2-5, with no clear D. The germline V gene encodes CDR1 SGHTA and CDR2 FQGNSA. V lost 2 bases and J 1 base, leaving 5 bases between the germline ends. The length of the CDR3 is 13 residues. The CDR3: CASSLTPQETQYF. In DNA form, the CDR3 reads TGTGCCAGCAGCTTAACTCCCCAAGAGACCCAGTACTTC.

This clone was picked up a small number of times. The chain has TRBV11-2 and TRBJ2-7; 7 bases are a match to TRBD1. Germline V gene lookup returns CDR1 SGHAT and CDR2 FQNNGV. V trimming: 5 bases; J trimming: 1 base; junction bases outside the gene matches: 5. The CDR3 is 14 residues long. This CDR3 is CASSPNRGSYEQYF. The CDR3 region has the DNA TGTGCCAGCAGCCCCAACAGGGGATCCTACGAGCAGTACTTC.

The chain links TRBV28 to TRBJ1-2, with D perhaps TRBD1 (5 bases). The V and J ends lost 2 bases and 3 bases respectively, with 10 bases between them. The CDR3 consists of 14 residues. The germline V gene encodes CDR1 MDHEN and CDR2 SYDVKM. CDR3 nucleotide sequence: TGTGCCAGCAGTTTACAGGGATCGGACTATGGCTACACCTTC. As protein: CASSLQGSDYGYTF.

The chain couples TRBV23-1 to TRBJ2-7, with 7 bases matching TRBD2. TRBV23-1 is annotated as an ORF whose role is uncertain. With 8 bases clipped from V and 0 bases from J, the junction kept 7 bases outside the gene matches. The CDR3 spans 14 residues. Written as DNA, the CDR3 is TGCGCCAGCCCCGCGGGCGGGAGCTCCTACGAGCAGTACTTC. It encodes CASPAGGSSYEQYF.

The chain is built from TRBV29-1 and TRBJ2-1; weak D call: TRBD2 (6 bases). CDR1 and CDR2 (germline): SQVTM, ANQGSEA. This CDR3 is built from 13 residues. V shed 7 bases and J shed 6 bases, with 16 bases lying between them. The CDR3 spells CSGIISGSNEQFF. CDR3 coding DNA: TGCAGCGGAATTATTAGCGGTTCCAATGAGCAGTTCTTC.